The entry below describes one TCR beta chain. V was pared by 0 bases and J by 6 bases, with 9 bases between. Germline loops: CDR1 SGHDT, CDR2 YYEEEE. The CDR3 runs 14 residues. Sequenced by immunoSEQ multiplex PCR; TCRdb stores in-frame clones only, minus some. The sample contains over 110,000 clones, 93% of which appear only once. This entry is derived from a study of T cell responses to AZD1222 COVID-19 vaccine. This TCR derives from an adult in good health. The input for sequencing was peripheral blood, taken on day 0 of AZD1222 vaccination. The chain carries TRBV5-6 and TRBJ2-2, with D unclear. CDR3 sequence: CASSLEGWAGELFF. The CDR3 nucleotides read TGTGCCAGCAGCTTGGAGGGTTGGGCCGGGGAGCTGTTTTTT.